This T cell receptor (beta chain) was identified during a study of shared clonotypes between healthy human individuals. Some clones are missing from TCRdb's copy, which holds only in-frame ones; the method was immunoSEQ multiplex PCR. The table has 2 million to 3 million clones, 90% to 95% seen once. CDR3 length: 12 amino acids. V lost 1 base to trimming and J lost 2 bases, with 1 base between them. Germline loops: CDR1 SGHNT, CDR2 YENEEA. This clone is a singleton in its sample. The sample contains more than one DNA sequence encoding this CDR3. The origin of this receptor is a man aged 18 to 29 in good health. Some clones in this sample may be carry-over from other donors' samples. Sequenced sample: naive CD4+ T cells from PBMCs. This sample's subset: CD45RA+ positively selected. This chain links TRBV11-3 with TRBJ2-3; D unclear. The CDR3 sequence: CASSLVTDTQYF. The DNA of the CDR3 is TGTGCCAGCAGCTTAGTCACAGATACGCAGTATTTT.